This T cell receptor (beta chain) was documented in a study of STAT3 mutations in large granular lymphocyte leukemia. Across the whole study: Roughly half of the longitudinally sequenced T-LGLL patients carried detectable canonical activating STAT3 mutations. Findings of the study overall: Every T-LGLL patient had at least one immunodominant TCRbeta clonotype.

Produced via immunoSEQ multiplex PCR; TCRdb's table is partial and in-frame only. The sample comprises 2,500 to 3,500 clones, 70% to 90% of which are singletons, and more than 35% rests with the top ten. The germline V gene has CDR1 MNHEY and CDR2 SVGAGI. V was shortened by 5 bases and J by 5 bases, with 15 bases between the two germline ends. The CDR3 loop spans 14 amino acids. Worth noting for this clone: Its antigen is not identified.

This clonotype was sampled from a man aged 35 to 55 with T-cell large granular lymphocyte leukemia. Some clones in this sample may be carry-over from other donors' samples. The chain is built from TRBV6-5 and TRBJ1-1; tentatively, D is TRBD1 (5 bases). Sequences were obtained from peripheral blood mononuclear cells. The CDR3 loop is CASSNIQGFTEAFF. DNA of the CDR3: TGTGCCAGCAGTAACATTCAGGGTTTTACTGAAGCTTTCTTT.